The next 8 T cell receptor beta chains were all read from a single sample in a study of T-cell memory formation after mild COVID-19. TCRdb reprocessed the 5' RACE reads via MiXCR and lists one record per CDR3 protein. This sample has approximately 150,000 distinct CDR3 sequences; roughly 15% occur once, and the top ten carry roughly an eighth. Specimen: PBMCs or a T cell subset sorted from them (not recorded which). Every receptor here comes from an adult woman who had mild COVID-19 (a few samples of this study predate the infection). Cell type and time point are not known.

This clonotype appeared once. The gene calls are TRBV12-3 or TRBV12-4 and TRBJ1-2, with a weak D call TRBD1 (5 bases). The CDR3 loop spans 13 amino acids. V dropped 6 bases and J dropped 8 bases, with 16 bases sitting between them. CDR3: CASSSRGPRGYTF. The CDR3 region has the DNA TGTGCCAGCAGCTCTCGGGGCCCCCGGGGCTACACCTTC.

The sample holds a few counts of this clonotype. The chain links TRBV27 to TRBJ2-1; 9 bases are shared with TRBD1. The V gene's germline CDR1 is MNHEY and CDR2 SMNVEV (reference sequence). The CDR3 covers 15 residues. Trimming removed 9 bases from V and 1 base from J; junction bases left unmatched: 7. CDR3 in amino acids: CASKWTGESYNEQFF. CDR3 bases: TGTGCCAGTAAATGGACAGGGGAATCCTACAATGAGCAGTTCTTC.

The chain's CDR3 is CASSPEGGWTDTQYF. CDR3 bases: TGTGCCAGCAGTCCCGAGGGGGGGTGGACAGATACGCAGTATTTT. V usage is TRBV27 and J usage is TRBJ2-3, with a possible D match to TRBD2 (7 bases). From germline, CDR1 is MNHEY and CDR2 SMNVEV (reference sequence). V was pared by 5 bases and J by 3 bases, with 15 bases between. The CDR3 sequence is 15 residues long.

In its sample, this clonotype was seen a few times. The V and J genes are TRBV6-5 and TRBJ2-7; 8 nucleotides agree with TRBD1. The CDR3 is 14 amino acids. Germline V lookup: CDR1 MNHEY, CDR2 SVGAGI. Trimming cost V 2 bases and J 3 bases; bases outside gene matches: 3. The CDR3 protein is CASSYGGQVYEQYF. The CDR3 coding sequence is TGTGCCAGCAGTTACGGGGGACAGGTCTACGAGCAGTACTTC.

This clonotype was seen more than once but under ten times. V and J are TRBV12-3 or TRBV12-4 and TRBJ1-1; no definite D call. This CDR3 is 15 amino acids long. Trimming pared 4 bases from V and 2 bases from J, leaving 14 bases between. As DNA, the CDR3 is TGTGCCAGCAGTTATTATGGAAGCCTAAACACTGAAGCTTTCTTT. This sequence encodes CASSYYGSLNTEAFF.

The table lists this clonotype with many counts. The chain couples TRBV7-6 to TRBJ2-1; 8 positions agree with TRBD1. With 1 base clipped from V and 4 bases from J, the junction kept 3 bases outside the gene matches. In germline, CDR1 is SGHVS, CDR2 FNYEAQ. The CDR3 is 15 residues long. Written as DNA, the CDR3 is TGTGCCAGCAGCTTAGGGACAGGGATGTACAATGAGCAGTTCTTC. Translating gives CASSLGTGMYNEQFF.

The V and J genes are TRBV5-5 and TRBJ2-3; TRBD2 matches at 7 bases. The germline V gene encodes CDR1 SGHKS and CDR2 YYEKEE (reference sequence). The CDR3 totals 16 residues. V lost 4 bases to trimming and J lost 3 bases; unmatched junction nucleotides: 11. CDR3 amino acids: CASSLWPSGVTDTQYF. CDR3 DNA sequence: TGTGCCAGCAGCCTATGGCCAAGCGGGGTAACAGATACGCAGTATTTT.

This chain uses TRBV6-6 with TRBJ2-2, with 11 bases identical to TRBD1. The germline V gene has CDR1 MNHNY and CDR2 SVGAGI (reference sequence). V shed 4 bases, J shed 7 bases, and the junction held 5 bases outside the gene matches. The CDR3 contains 15 residues. In nucleotides, the CDR3 is TGTGCCAGCAGTTTCGGACAGGGGGCGGTCGGGGAGCTGTTTTTT. It encodes CASSFGQGAVGELFF.